These 26 T cell receptor beta chains came from one sample sequenced in a study of T cell repertoires in cytomegalovirus infection. MiXCR, run by TCRdb on the reads, gives a single entry per CDR3 protein. The sample holds approximately 500,000 distinct CDR3 sequences; more than 15% are singletons and the top ten take roughly a quarter. The specimen was CD8+ T cells from PBMCs. These receptors were obtained from a human donor in good health (CMV status not recorded). Some clones in this sample may be carry-over from other donors' samples.

In the case of this clonotype: A much larger clone lies one base from this, so it may be a read error. Lacking the conserved final phenylalanine or tryptophan, this CDR3 likely reflects a read error. This chain uses TRBV25-1 with TRBJ2-1, with D perhaps TRBD1 (7 bases). The V gene lost 4 bases and the J gene lost 5 bases, with 15 bases spanning the gap. Germline V gene data show CDR1 as MGHDK and CDR2 as SYGVNS. The CDR3 runs to 15 residues. The CDR3 region has the DNA TGTGCCAGCAGTGGCCCAGGGGGAGGTCACAATGAGCAGTTCTTA. It yields the protein CASSGPGGGHNEQFL.

The sample holds a few counts of this clonotype. This chain joins TRBV20-1 and TRBJ2-7, with 11 bases aligning to TRBD2. This CDR3 spans 15 amino acids. With V trimmed by 6 bases and J by 5 bases, 12 bases remained unmatched. Germline CDR1 is DFQATT and CDR2 is SNEGSKA (reference sequence). The DNA of the CDR3 is TGCAGTGCCGTTACTAGCGGGAGTTTTGTAGACGAGCAGTACTTC. Translated: CSAVTSGSFVDEQYF.

This clonotype was recorded a few times. V usage is TRBV6-4 and J usage is TRBJ2-1; D perhaps matches TRBD2 (6 bases). The V gene's germline CDR1 is MRHNA and CDR2 SNTAGT. The CDR3 sequence is 15 residues long. V lost 3 bases and J lost 5, with 14 bases in between. The CDR3 spells CASSEGRESHNEQFF. The CDR3 DNA follows: TGTGCCAGCAGTGAAGGTCGGGAGTCGCACAATGAGCAGTTCTTC.

This clonotype was observed a few times. The rearrangement links TRBV9 to TRBJ2-7, with 10 bases aligning to TRBD1. The length of the CDR3 is 16 residues. V was pared by 0 bases and J by 5 bases, with 8 bases of the junction left unmatched. Germline V CDR1 and CDR2: SGDLS, YYNGEE. The CDR3 DNA reads TGTGCCAGCAGCGTAGCCAGGGACAGGGGAGTGAACGAGCAGTACTTC. Residues: CASSVARDRGVNEQYF.

This clonotype was recorded at least ten times. The J gene is TRBJ2-1, the V gene TRBV2; D assignment may be TRBD1 or TRBD2 (5 bases each). The CDR3 has 13 amino acids. The germline V and J ends were trimmed by 7 bases and 5 bases, with 12 bases remaining between them. Germline V CDR1 and CDR2: SNHLY, FYNNEI. CDR3 amino acids: CASNPGRDNEQFF. As DNA, the CDR3 is TGTGCCAGCAATCCGGGACGGGACAATGAGCAGTTCTTC. The variable domain in full, completed from reference TRBV2 and TRBJ2-1, reads EPEVTQTPSHQVTQMGQEVILRCVPISNHLYFYWYRQILGQKVEFLVSFYNNEISEKSEIFDDQFSVERPDGSNFTLKIRSTKLEDSAMYFCASNPGRDNEQFFGPGTRLTVL.

V usage is TRBV5-6 and J usage is TRBJ2-1; D call uncertain. Germline values: CDR1 SGHDT, CDR2 YYEEEE. This CDR3 comprises 16 residues. V shed 2 bases and J shed 1 base, with 13 bases lying between them. The CDR3, as DNA: TGTGCCAGCAGCTTAAGTTTGACCCGGTCCTACAATGAGCAGTTCTTC. This codes for CASSLSLTRSYNEQFF.

This clonotype has only a few counts. The CDR3 protein is CASSLGWTAVDQPQHF. The CDR3 nucleotides read TGTGCCAGCAGCTTGGGGTGGACAGCGGTTGATCAGCCCCAGCATTTT. The chain joins TRBV5-5 to TRBJ1-5; perhaps TRBD1 as D (6 bases). CDR1 and CDR2 (germline): SGHKS, YYEKEE (reference sequence). The CDR3 covers 16 residues. With 0 bases removed from V and 5 bases from J, the gap between germline ends came to 15 bases.

This clonotype occurred many times. The chain joins TRBV10-3 to TRBJ2-7; 9 nucleotides match TRBD1. In germline, CDR1 is ENHRY, CDR2 SYGVKD. V trimming: 0 bases; J trimming: 3 bases; junction bases outside the gene matches: 3. The CDR3 loop spans 15 amino acids. The CDR3 sequence is CAISESGTGSYEQYF. CDR3 in DNA: TGTGCCATCAGTGAGTCGGGGACAGGGAGCTACGAGCAGTACTTC.

A few counts support this clonotype. This chain links TRBV3-1 with TRBJ2-3, with 11 bases that match TRBD2. There are 17 residues in the CDR3. Germline trimming cut 0 bases from V and 6 bases from J; bases unmatched to any gene: 8. Per the germline V gene, CDR1 is LGHDT and CDR2 is YNNKEL (reference sequence). CDR3 protein: CASSQDELAGESDTQYF. CDR3 bases: TGTGCCAGCAGCCAAGACGAACTAGCGGGAGAAAGTGATACGCAGTATTTT.

This clonotype showed up many times. The chain links TRBV6-1 to TRBJ2-7; D uncertain. Germline V gene sequence: CDR1 MNHNS, CDR2 SASEGT. Trimming took off 2 bases at V and 4 bases at J, with 3 bases between the two ends. This CDR3 has 11 residues. CDR3 DNA sequence: TGTGCCAGCAGTGAATGGTACGAGCAGTACTTC. It translates to CASSEWYEQYF.

This chain uses TRBV20-1 with TRBJ2-7; 8 bases match TRBD2. V was clipped by 3 bases and J by 4 bases; unmatched bases: 5. The CDR3 sequence is 13 residues long. Germline V CDR1 and CDR2: DFQATT, SNEGSKA (reference sequence). The DNA for the CDR3 is TGCAGTGCTAGTTGGCGGGAGGCGTACGAGCAGTACTTC. It yields the protein CSASWREAYEQYF.

The table lists this clonotype with many counts. The chain combines TRBV24-1 with TRBJ2-7; D possibly corresponds to TRBD2 (5 bases). The CDR3 sequence is 17 residues long. Germline CDR1 and CDR2: KGHDR and SFDVKD. V was pared by 0 bases and J by 0 bases, with 14 bases between. The CDR3, as DNA: TGTGCCACCAGTGATTTGCGGCCGGGAACCAACTCCTACGAGCAGTACTTC. Residues: CATSDLRPGTNSYEQYF.

The sample holds a few counts of this clonotype. The chain uses TRBV2 and TRBJ1-4, with D possibly TRBD1 on 5 matching bases. Trimming pared 2 bases from V and 7 bases from J, leaving 11 bases between. This CDR3 has 14 amino acids. The germline V gene has CDR1 SNHLY and CDR2 FYNNEI. In nucleotides, the CDR3 is TGTGCCAGCAGTGAAAGCAGGGAGGGTGAAAAACTGTTTTTT. Translating it yields CASSESREGEKLFF.

At least ten counts were recorded for this clonotype. V gene TRBV28 combines with J gene TRBJ2-7; no reliable D call. The germline V gene encodes CDR1 MDHEN and CDR2 SYDVKM. Trimming removed 6 bases at V and 2 bases at J, with 5 bases between. The CDR3 runs to 11 residues. The CDR3 sequence is CASSPAYEQYF. The CDR3 DNA reads TGTGCCAGCAGCCCAGCCTACGAGCAGTACTTC. Using reference TRBV28 and TRBJ2-7 for the parts outside the CDR3, the full variable domain is DVKVTQSSRYLVKRTGEKVFLECVQDMDHENMFWYRQDPGLGLRLIYFSYDVKMKEKGDIPEGYSVSREKKERFSLILESASTNQTSMYLCASSPAYEQYFGPGTRLTVT.

With regard to this clonotype: Because it lacks the conserved phenylalanine or tryptophan at the end, this CDR3 is likely a read error. The rearrangement links TRBV11-3 to TRBJ2-1; 13 bases align to TRBD2. Germline CDR1 is SGHNT and CDR2 is YENEEA. There are 16 residues in the CDR3. The ends lost 5 bases at V and 5 bases at J; junction bases unmatched: 6. The CDR3 DNA reads as TGTGCCAGCAGCAAAGGGGGACTAGCGGGGCACAATGAGCAGTTCTTA. Protein: CASSKGGLAGHNEQFL.

The chain couples TRBV18 to TRBJ1-2; D unresolved. Per the germline V gene, CDR1 is KGHSH and CDR2 is LQKENI. V was shortened by 2 bases and J by 7 bases, with 23 bases between the two germline ends. This CDR3 is built from 17 residues. The CDR3 spells CASSPWARAPTIPGYTF. The CDR3, as DNA: TGTGCCAGCTCACCATGGGCACGAGCACCCACTATACCTGGCTACACCTTC.

This clonotype was seen ten or more times. This chain connects TRBV7-2 to TRBJ2-1; D is ambiguous. Per germline, CDR1 SGHTA and CDR2 FQGNSA. The CDR3 is 13 residues long. V gave up 3 bases and J gave up 2 bases, with 5 bases separating them. CDR3: CASSFVPYNEQFF. The CDR3 DNA is TGTGCCAGCAGCTTCGTTCCCTACAATGAGCAGTTCTTC.

This clonotype was picked up a small number of times. This chain connects TRBV7-9 to TRBJ2-1, with TRBD1 as a possible D gene (6 bases). This CDR3 comprises 12 residues. Trimming pared 3 bases from V and 14 bases from J, leaving 14 bases between. CDR1 and CDR2 from the germline V gene are SEHNR and FQNEAQ (reference sequence). CDR3 region: CASSLTSSGEFF. The CDR3 region has the DNA TGTGCCAGCAGCTTGACCTCTTCAGGGGAGTTCTTC.

This clonotype was counted once. The chain carries TRBV15 and TRBJ2-2, with TRBD2 matching over 13 bases. With V trimmed by 8 bases and J by 6 bases, 3 bases remained unmatched. The CDR3 runs 14 residues. Germline V gene data show CDR1 as LNHNV and CDR2 as YYDKDF (reference sequence). DNA for the CDR3: TGTGCCACCCGGACTAGCGGGAGTCCCGGGGAGCTGTTTTTT. Residues: CATRTSGSPGELFF.

In this sample, this clonotype turned up a few times. CDR3 DNA sequence: TGTGCCAGCAGCTTCCAGGGGAGCGGCTACACCTTC. It translates to CASSFQGSGYTF. The chain uses TRBV11-2 and TRBJ1-2; D possibly corresponds to TRBD1 (6 bases). Germline V gives CDR1 SGHAT, CDR2 FQNNGV. V was shortened by 3 bases and J by 8 bases, with 10 bases between the two germline ends. This CDR3 region has 12 residues.

The chain joins TRBV4-1 to TRBJ1-1, with D unresolved. This CDR3 comprises 16 residues. CDR1 and CDR2 (germline): MGHRA, YSYEKL. Trimming shortened V by 0 bases and J by 4 bases, and 15 bases separated the two germline ends. The CDR3 DNA is TGCGCCAGCAGCCAAGAGCGTCAGAATTGGGGCACTGAAGCTTTCTTT. It specifies CASSQERQNWGTEAFF.

There are many counts of this clonotype. The rearrangement uses TRBV15 and TRBJ1-4; the D gene is possibly TRBD1 (5 bases). The CDR3 runs to 16 residues. Germline V lookup: CDR1 LNHNV, CDR2 YYDKDF (reference sequence). Between the trimmed V and J ends, which lost 0 bases and 3 bases, there was a span of 11 bases. The DNA for the CDR3 is TGTGCCACCAGCAGAGATACGGGGGGACCTAATGAAAAACTGTTTTTT. Its protein product is CATSRDTGGPNEKLFF.

This clonotype turned up a few times. The chain joins TRBV6-6 to TRBJ2-1; no clear D gene. Germline loops: CDR1 MNHNY, CDR2 SVGAGI (reference sequence). Deletions cut 2 bases from V and 3 bases from J, with 5 bases between. The CDR3 has 13 residues. The CDR3 region has the DNA TGTGCCAGCAGTTACGGCAACTACAATGAGCAGTTCTTC. It specifies CASSYGNYNEQFF.

The V gene is TRBV27, the J gene TRBJ1-2, with unresolved D. In germline, CDR1 is MNHEY, CDR2 SMNVEV (reference sequence). Trimming shortened V by 8 bases and J by 3 bases, and 10 bases separated the two germline ends. The CDR3 sequence is 12 residues long. The CDR3 DNA reads as TGTGCCAGCTGGGGTGTCCACTATGGCTACACCTTC. Translated, it gives CASWGVHYGYTF.

The J gene is TRBJ2-3, the V gene TRBV10-3, with D maybe TRBD2 (5 bases). The V and J ends lost 2 bases and 5 bases respectively, with 5 bases between them. Per germline, CDR1 ENHRY and CDR2 SYGVKD. This CDR3 region has 12 residues. This CDR3 reads CAISEEGDTQYF. In nucleotides, the CDR3 is TGTGCCATCAGTGAGGAGGGAGATACGCAGTATTTT.

This chain joins TRBV12-3 or TRBV12-4 and TRBJ1-5; D ambiguous. CDR3 length: 12 amino acids. Deletions cut 5 bases from V and 5 bases from J, with 7 bases between. The CDR3 bases are TGTGCCAGCAGTGAAACAGATCAGCCCCAGCATTTT. This codes for CASSETDQPQHF.